The text below deals with one T cell receptor beta chain. The data derive from a study of blood T cell repertoires in COVID-19. Study-wide background: Material from acute and convalescent COVID-19 was sourced from the United States, Italy and Spain. In each case, the material was cDNA or gDNA derived from T cells, B-cell-depleted T cells, or PBMCs.

Recovered participants had two consecutive negative NP/OP PCR tests, healthcare professional clearance, or symptom resolution. V dropped 3 bases and J dropped 7; count of bases not matched to a gene: 7. The CDR3 is 15 amino acids. Per germline, CDR1 SGDLS and CDR2 YYNGEE. Some clones are missing from TCRdb's copy, which holds only in-frame ones; the method was immunoSEQ multiplex PCR. Altogether about 200,000 clones are present, 75% to 85% being singletons, with the ten largest covering about 11%. This clonotype was obtained from a man in his forties who had recovered from COVID-19. The sample consisted of PBMCs or T cells enriched from blood (not recorded which). The rearrangement links TRBV9 to TRBJ1-6, with 7 bases identical to TRBD1. Here the CDR3 DNA reads TGTGCCAGCAGCGGGCCGGGACAGCTAAATTCACCCCTCCACTTT. Residues: CASSGPGQLNSPLHF.